Described below is a single T cell receptor (beta chain) sequence and its context. In the study's own analysis: The authors estimated nucleated cell counts from reference gene primer amplification. TCRdb keeps only in-frame clones here, not all; method: immunoSEQ multiplex PCR. The V and J calls and clone size were taken over from that table, and D and trimming were inferred from the DNA. The sample has 150,000 to 200,000 clones, 85% to 90% seen once. The data originate from a study of blood T cell repertoires in COVID-19. The CDR3 spans 13 residues. Germline CDR1 SGHRS, CDR2 YFSETQ. V dropped 4 bases and J dropped 7 bases, with 14 bases sitting between them.

The TCR sequence derives from a young man with active or convalescent COVID-19. The J gene is TRBJ2-5, the V gene TRBV5-1; perhaps TRBD1 as D (6 bases). Sequenced: peripheral blood. The CDR3 DNA is TGCGCCAGCAGCCCCGGGACAAAGGGGACCCAGTACTTC. This encodes CASSPGTKGTQYF.